This section outlines one T cell receptor beta chain sequence together with its context. V trimming: 3 bases; J trimming: 4 bases; junction bases outside the gene matches: 6. Germline CDR1 MGHRA, CDR2 YSYEKL. This CDR3 contains 15 residues. These data originate in a study of blood T cell repertoires in COVID-19. Across the study: Researchers got acute and convalescent COVID-19 samples from the United States, Italy and Spain. PBMCs, B-cell-depleted T cells, or T cells provided the cDNA or gDNA that made up the material.

As originally analysed: From reference gene primer amplification, estimates of nucleated cell counts were derived. TCRdb's table, derived via immunoSEQ multiplex PCR, lists solely in-frame clones and lacks some. V, J and clone size were drawn from that table, and D and trimming were deduced from the DNA. The data show roughly 170,000 clones, around nine tenths seen once. This receptor was identified in a woman aged 18-29 years who had recovered from COVID-19. This sequence joins TRBV4-1 and TRBJ1-5; 7 nucleotides line up with TRBD1. Sequencing was carried out using peripheral blood. CDR3 sequence (DNA): TGCGCCAGCAGCCAGAGGGACAGTACTAATCAGCCCCAGCATTTT. Translation gives CASSQRDSTNQPQHF.